The sequence of this T cell receptor beta chain was determined in a study of response to subunit inactivated influenza vaccine. The study, taken as a whole, reports: The study's authors posited that every seasonal influenza vaccination enlists few new T cells.

The CDR3 has 14 residues. The V gene lost 0 bases and the J gene lost 5 bases, with 11 bases spanning the gap. Germline V CDR1 and CDR2: SGHRS, YFSETQ. TCRdb re-derived calls from the RT-PCR reads in MiXCR, one entry per CDR3 protein. The sample consists of roughly 780,000 distinct CDR3 sequences, 15% to 20% of them appearing once. This clonotype was recorded once. Its cognate antigen is unknown. The clonotype originates from a man aged 50 or older who received an inactivated influenza vaccine. The chain is built from TRBV5-1 and TRBJ2-5; D may be TRBD1 (5 bases). This sample comprised PBMCs from blood, obtained around 5 days after vaccination. The chain's CDR3 is CASSLEGCGETQYF. CDR3 in DNA: TGCGCCAGCAGCTTGGAGGGGTGCGGCGAGACCCAGTACTTC.